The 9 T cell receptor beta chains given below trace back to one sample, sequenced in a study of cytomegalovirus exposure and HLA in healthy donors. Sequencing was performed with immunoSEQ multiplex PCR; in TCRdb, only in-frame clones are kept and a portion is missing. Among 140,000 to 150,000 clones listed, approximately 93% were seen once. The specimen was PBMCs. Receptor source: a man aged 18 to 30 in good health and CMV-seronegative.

The CDR3 DNA reads as TGTGCCAGCAGTGGCCAGGGTACCGAGCAGTACGTC. Protein sequence: CASSGQGTEQYV. The V call is TRBV2, the J call TRBJ2-7; D possibly corresponds to TRBD1 (5 bases). The CDR3 sequence is 12 residues long. The V end was cut by 4 bases, the J end by 6 bases, with 10 bases between. Germline lookup yields CDR1 SNHLY and CDR2 FYNNEI.

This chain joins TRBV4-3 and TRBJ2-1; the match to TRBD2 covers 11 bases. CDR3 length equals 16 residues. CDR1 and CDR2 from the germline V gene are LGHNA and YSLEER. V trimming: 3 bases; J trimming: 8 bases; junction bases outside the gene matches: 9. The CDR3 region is CASSQVSGRASHEQFF. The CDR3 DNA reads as TGCGCCAGCAGCCAGGTTAGCGGGAGGGCCAGTCATGAGCAGTTCTTC.

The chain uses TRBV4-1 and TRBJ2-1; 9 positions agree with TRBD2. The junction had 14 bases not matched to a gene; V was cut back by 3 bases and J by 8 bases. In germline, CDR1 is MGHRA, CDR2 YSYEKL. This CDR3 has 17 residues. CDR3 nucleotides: TGCGCCAGCAGCCAGATAAGCCGACTAGCGGTAGGATATGAGCAGTTCTTC. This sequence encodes CASSQISRLAVGYEQFF.

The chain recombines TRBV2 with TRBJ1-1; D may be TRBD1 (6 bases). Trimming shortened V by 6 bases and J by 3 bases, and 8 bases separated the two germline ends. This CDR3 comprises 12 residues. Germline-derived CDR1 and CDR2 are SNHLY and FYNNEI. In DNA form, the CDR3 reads TGTGCCAGCAGCCGACAGGACACTGAAGCTTTCTTT. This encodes CASSRQDTEAFF.

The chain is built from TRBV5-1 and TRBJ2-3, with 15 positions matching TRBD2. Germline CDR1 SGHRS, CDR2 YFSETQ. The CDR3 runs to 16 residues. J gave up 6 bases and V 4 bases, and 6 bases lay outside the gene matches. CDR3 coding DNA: TGCGCCAGCAGCGTCGGACTAGCGGGGGGGATTGATACGCAGTATTTT. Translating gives CASSVGLAGGIDTQYF.

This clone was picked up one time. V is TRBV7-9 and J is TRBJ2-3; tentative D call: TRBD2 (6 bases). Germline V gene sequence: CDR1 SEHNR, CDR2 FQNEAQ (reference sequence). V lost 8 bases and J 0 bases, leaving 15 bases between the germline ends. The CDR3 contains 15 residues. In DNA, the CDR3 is TGTGCCAGCTCATCGGGGGATACTAGCACAGATACGCAGTATTTT. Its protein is CASSSGDTSTDTQYF.

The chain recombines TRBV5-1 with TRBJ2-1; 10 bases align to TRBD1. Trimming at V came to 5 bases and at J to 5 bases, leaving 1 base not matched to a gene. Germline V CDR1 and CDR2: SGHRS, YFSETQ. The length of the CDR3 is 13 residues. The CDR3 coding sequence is TGCGCCAGCAGTGGACAGGGGGACAATGAGCAGTTCTTC. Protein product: CASSGQGDNEQFF.

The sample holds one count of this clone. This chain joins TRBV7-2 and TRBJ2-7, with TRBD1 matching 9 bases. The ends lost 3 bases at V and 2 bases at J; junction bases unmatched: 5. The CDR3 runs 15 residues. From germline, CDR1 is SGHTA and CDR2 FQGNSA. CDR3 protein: CASSLDRGLAYEQYF. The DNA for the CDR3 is TGTGCCAGCAGCTTGGACAGGGGTCTAGCCTACGAGCAGTACTTC.

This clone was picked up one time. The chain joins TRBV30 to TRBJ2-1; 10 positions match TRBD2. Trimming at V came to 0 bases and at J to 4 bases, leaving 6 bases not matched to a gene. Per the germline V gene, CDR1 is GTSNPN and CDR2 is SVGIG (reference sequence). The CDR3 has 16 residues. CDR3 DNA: TGTGCCTGGAGTGTACAAAGGACTAGCGGATACAATGAGCAGTTCTTC. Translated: CAWSVQRTSGYNEQFF.